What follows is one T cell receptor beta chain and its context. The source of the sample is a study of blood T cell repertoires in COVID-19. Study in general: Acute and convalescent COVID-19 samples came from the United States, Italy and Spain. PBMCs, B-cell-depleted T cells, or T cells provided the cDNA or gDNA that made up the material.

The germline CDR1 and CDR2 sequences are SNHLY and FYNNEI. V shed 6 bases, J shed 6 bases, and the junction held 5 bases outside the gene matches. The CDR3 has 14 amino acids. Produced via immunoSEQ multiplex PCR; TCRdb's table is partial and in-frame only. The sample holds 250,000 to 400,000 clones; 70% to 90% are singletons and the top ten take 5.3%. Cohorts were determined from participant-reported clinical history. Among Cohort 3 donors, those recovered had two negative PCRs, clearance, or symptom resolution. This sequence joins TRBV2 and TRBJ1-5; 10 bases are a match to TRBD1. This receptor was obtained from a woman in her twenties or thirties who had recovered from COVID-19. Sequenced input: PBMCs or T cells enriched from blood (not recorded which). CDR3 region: CASSVDRGSQPQHF. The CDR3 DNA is TGTGCCAGCAGCGTGGACAGGGGGAGTCAGCCCCAGCATTTT.